This T cell receptor (beta chain) is from a study of response to subunit inactivated influenza vaccine listed by TCRdb under 2018. Background for the entire study: The study used deep quantitative T cell receptor repertoire profiling to track responses to a trivalent subunit inactivated influenza vaccine.

Of note for this clonotype: The antigen it recognizes is unknown. There are no base qualities to consult, and no much larger clone falls within one base.

The full study reports these points: According to the authors, only a limited number of new T cells may be recruited by each seasonal influenza vaccination.

Library generation was performed with RT-PCR. The reads were generated on an Illumina HiSeq 2500. TCRdb redid the processing of the public reads, applying fastp at Q25 and MiXCR, and retained in-frame beta chains. Under each unique CDR3 protein, matching rows form one entry showing the most common genes and DNA. The sample yields more than 250,000 distinct CDR3 sequences; 21% were counted once. Clones ranked in the top ten supply roughly a tenth of the sample. The CDR1 and CDR2 encoded by the germline V gene (reference sequence) are GTSNPN and SVGIG. Taken from cysteine to phenylalanine, the CDR3 has 15 residues. The CDR3 DNA has 45 bases and is translated from base 1. Cut back by 1 base and 1 base, the V and J ends lie 13 bases apart.

The chain uses TRBV30 and TRBJ1-1; the D gene remains uncertain. This TCR derives from a man aged 50 to 75 who received an inactivated influenza vaccine. Donor details come from another sample of the same person, matched by shared clones. The sequences come from PBMCs from blood, collected 21 months after vaccination. CDR3 loop: CAWSGYLVQNTEAFF. The sequenced DNA is TGTGCCTGGAGTGGTTATTTGGTGCAGAACACTGAAGCTTTCTTT. Where the CDR3 stops, the reference TRBV30 and TRBJ1-1 genes take over; the full variable domain is SQTIHQWPATLVQPVGSPLSLECTVEGTSNPNLYWYRQAAGRGLQLLFYSVGIGQISSEVPQNLSASRPQDRQFILSSKKLLLSDSGFYLCAWSGYLVQNTEAFFGQGTRLTVV.